This TCR beta chain stems from a study of cytomegalovirus exposure and HLA in healthy donors (dated by TCRdb to between 2016 and 2019). Context from the whole study: An earlier analysis of 587 of the donors reported roughly 300 Gb of sequence data and around 120 million unique TCR beta sequences obtained from about 179 million T cells. To predict cytomegalovirus infection status, the study brought together high-throughput TCR immunosequencing, statistical association of individual TCRs with disease status, and machine learning. The study aimed to test whether signatures of past pathogen exposure could be identified by cataloging public T cell receptors. In a later genetic analysis, genome-wide SNP genotypes for about 65% of the roughly 670 donors were used, and that subset was treated as a discovery cohort. All discovery cohort repertoires had been generated using a single sequencing platform. Five DR-DQ haplotypes were handled as single units for association and clustering, since linkage in the cohort was strong. HLA typing covered class I and class II loci at four-digit resolution. An earlier analysis of 587 of the donors used high-throughput TCR beta sequencing to judge whether each TCR beta V gene segment behaved as functional or pseudogenic. Typing coverage varied by locus: about 620-630 donors for A, B, C, DRB1 and DQB1; approximately 520 for DQA1; about 600 for DPA1; roughly 450 for DPB1. Using immunosequencing, the study profiled T cell repertoires from 500 to 800 subjects and related those repertoires to cytomegalovirus serostatus. Among under 450 genotyped donors of the cohort, an average of around 240,000 unique TCR beta nucleotide sequences were sequenced per donor, 15% to 20% of them non-productive. To study patterns of TCR occurrence, a later analysis re-analyzed previously published TCR beta repertoires from 600 to 750 donors and added high-resolution HLA genotyping. Besides the first cohort of approximately 710 subjects, a separate validation cohort made up of around 120 different subjects was used. In the later analysis, no new phenotypic data were used to find candidate immune exposures; instead, reliance was placed on TCR beta sequences and their occurrence across donors. Among the roughly 380 genotyped donors, more than 70% belonged to the genetic ancestry cluster associated with self-reported Caucasian donors. An early release covering roughly 640 HLA-typed donors comprised about 300 gigabases of sequencing data and 65 million to 100 million unique TCR sequences. Donor age, sex, ethnicity and CMV serostatus were compiled together with the repertoire data.

Details on this clone: No antigen is known for it.

The cohort comprised around 690 healthy bone marrow donors. At the time of sampling, all cohort members were nominally healthy, though unrecorded immune exposures were likely present. The donor tested CMV seronegative and was one of the 352 seronegative cohort members. Every donor gave a peripheral blood sample, and the peripheral blood mononuclear cells from that sample were used for TCR beta sequencing. The Qiagen DNeasy Blood Extraction Kit was used to extract genomic DNA from the blood cell samples. What the research found in general, with its limitations: In vitro tests confirmed that three of the cytomegalovirus-associated TCR beta chains recognize cytomegalovirus antigens. The sequencing pipeline was judged likely to have produced a cluster of highly shared sequence variants as a technical artifact. According to a later analysis, TCR association rates differed among HLA loci, with DRB1 alleles showing the most associated TCRs and HLA-C alleles showing the fewest. Specific HLA alleles were associated with 16,951 TCR beta sequences at a false discovery rate of 0.05 in a later analysis. Because HLA typing was unavailable for some donors at each locus, only the typed subset was used in association tests. Strong co-occurrence of HLA alleles, especially DR and DQ, made assigning TCR associations to individual alleles difficult. For the cohort, immune exposure information was limited to CMV serostatus. Most TCR sequences were observed very rarely across donors, whereas some public TCRs were present in many individuals. Roughly uniform sequencing depth across donors was assumed in presence/absence analyses, although this assumption may not hold. In a later genetic analysis, fewer N-insertions in productive TCRs were reported among donors in an Asian-associated ancestry cluster than the roughly 700-donor mean. Correlated functional status among segregating V segments might reflect linkage disequilibrium, but an unknown experimental factor could not be ruled out. The authors suggested that the approach could potentially be generalized to other disease states and immunological phenotypes. V-gene and J-gene trimming of TCR beta chains was associated with a missense DCLRE1C variant in a later genetic analysis, and the association was replicated in an independent cohort. In both the original and validation cohorts, the classifier was reported to diagnose cytomegalovirus status with high specificity and sensitivity. An earlier analysis of some 590 of the donors showed that most TCR beta V segments appeared in productive rearrangements either about 87% or about 30% of the time, which broadly matched IMGT annotations. A further reported finding was that TCR beta sequences accurately predicted the HLA-A and HLA-B alleles for most subjects in the first cohort. Compared with equally common non-associated chains, HLA-associated TCR beta chains in a later analysis were more clonally expanded and had lower generation probabilities. Only TCR beta chains were sequenced in this cohort, and the absence of alpha or paired-chain data limited detectable features. A later analysis reported that several top co-occurrence clusters appeared linked to parvovirus B19, influenza, CMV and Epstein-Barr virus. Some IMGT-functional V segments, including TRBV6-2 and TRBV6-3, could not be distinguished by the 87-base-pair reads and were therefore excluded. Most CMV-associated TCR beta chains appeared to be HLA-restricted in a later analysis, and the HLA associations seemed to be driven largely by CMV exposure. The earlier analysis of 587 of the donors excluded some 15 rarely observed V segments, including chromosome 9 orphons, because counts were too low. In the study, some 180 TCR beta chains were listed as associated with cytomegalovirus.

The CDR3 has 16 amino acids, counting the end cysteine and phenylalanine. Of the read, only the CDR3 DNA is kept; its 48 bases are in frame from base 1. The germline V gene supplies CDR1 SGDLS and CDR2 YYNGEE. Germline trimming amounts to 0 bases on V and 6 bases on J, with 7 as the count of junction bases outside the gene matches. Receptor libraries were prepared by the immunoSEQ multiplex PCR assay. A mixture of 60 forward primers for TCR Vbeta segments and 13 reverse primers for TCR Jbeta segments was used in the multiplex PCR. The CDR3 region of rearranged TCR beta genes was amplified from genomic DNA by a multiplex PCR assay. The Illumina HiSeq System was used to sequence the amplified TCR beta libraries as 87-base-pair reads. Processing in the source paper ran as follows. In a later analysis, some 80 million unique TCR beta chains were counted across the 650 to 700 repertoires, and roughly 11 million of these chains were shared by at least two donors. Raw reads were error-corrected and collapsed into unique sequences by a nearest-neighbor algorithm in which closely related sequences were merged to remove PCR and sequencing errors. To assign V, D and J gene segments, CDR3 sequences were aligned to IMGT reference sequences. Each retained sequence needed at least a six-nucleotide match to both a V gene segment and a J gene segment. A rearrangement was called productive if the CDR3 had no stop codons and remained in frame with V and J, and every other rearrangement was called non-productive. CDR3 was defined according to IMGT convention as the region running from the second conserved V-encoded cysteine to the conserved J-encoded phenylalanine. Sequences without an unambiguous match to a single V gene segment were excluded from the earlier analysis of about 640 of the donors. In an earlier analysis of 587 of the donors, V segments were called functional above 56.7% productive rearrangements and were called segregating when the between-donor standard deviation exceeded 5%. A statistical classification framework was built for diagnosing cytomegalovirus status from the catalog of TCR beta chain sequences. In a later analysis, V and J genes were assigned by comparing TCR nucleotide sequences against IMGT/GENE-DB human TR gene sequences. Using the TCRdist pipeline, a later analysis assigned CDR3 sequences along with most-parsimonious VDJ recombination scenarios. A later analysis defined each TCR beta chain by its CDR3 amino acid sequence plus V-gene family, and excluded reads lacking a unique V-gene family. A later analysis removed several hundred highly shared, low-generation-probability nucleotide sequences to deal with suspected cross-contamination and a sequencing artifact. In a later analysis, a clonal expansion index was calculated for each public chain from normalized within-repertoire ranks of inferred template counts. In a later analysis, generation probabilities were computed using a VDJ recombination model fitted to out-of-frame rearrangements, and the results were checked against IGoR. In a later analysis, TCR-TCR, TCR-HLA and TCR-CMV co-occurrence was scored with hypergeometric tests, and a repertoire-size bias correction was applied to TCR pairs. In a later analysis, false discovery rates were estimated by permuting HLA or CMV assignments 20 times. In a later analysis, co-occurring TCRs were grouped using DBSCAN, and TCRdist sequence similarity was added for clustering within HLA-allele-positive subsets. Co-occurrence clustering excluded repertoires with fewer than 30,000 or more than 120,000 public chains, plus five with anomalous nucleotide sharing. Entries here come from immuneACCESS through TCRdb and include only in-frame sequences with V and J called. Some clones fail to appear in such tables; in the studies checked, an unresolved V gene covers under half of the shortfall, and the cause of the remainder is unknown. V and J calls and clone size are as listed in that table; D and trimming were resolved from the DNA. The sample's clone listing holds 35,000 to 50,000 clones. 6.5% to 10% of the sample is taken by the ten largest.

The chain is assembled from TRBV9 and TRBJ2-1; TRBD2 lines up with 9 middle nucleotides. This receptor was identified in a male donor in good health and CMV-seronegative. The sequenced sample consisted of PBMCs. The CDR3 has the sequence CASSVGGLAGANEQFF. The DNA sequence reads TGTGCCAGCAGCGTAGGAGGGTTAGCGGGAGCCAATGAGCAGTTCTTC.